A selection of T cell receptor beta chains follows, all from one sample in a study of T cell responses to AZD1222 COVID-19 vaccine. Produced via immunoSEQ multiplex PCR; TCRdb's table is partial and in-frame only. Among more than 50,000 clones, about 79% were seen once, and the ten largest hold about 19%. The material was peripheral blood, obtained on day 0 of AZD1222 vaccination. The receptors come from an adult in good health. The CDR3 runs from the conserved cysteine through the conserved F or W. A D gene is named only where the DNA matches it firmly. Size is omitted from some rows. Given values are once, few, many or a class for expanded clones.

D gene,J gene,V gene,clone size,CDR3 protein,CDR3 DNA
-,TRBJ2-1,TRBV4-1,-,CASSQARLVEQFF,TGCGCCAGCAGCCAGGCCAGATTGGTTGAGCAGTTCTTC
-,TRBJ1-2,TRBV5-4,-,CASSYPMADSRFYGYTF,TGTGCCAGCAGCTACCCGATGGCGGACAGTCGTTTCTATGGCTACACCTTC
-,TRBJ2-3,TRBV9,-,CASSVGTDTQYF,TGTGCCAGCAGCGTAGGGACCGATACGCAGTATTTT
-,TRBJ2-7,TRBV2,-,CASSPGAPKEYF,TGTGCCAGCAGTCCCGGGGCACCCAAAGAGTACTTC
-,TRBJ1-2,TRBV5-1,-,CASSLEGSSYGYTF,TGCGCCAGCAGCTTAGAGGGCTCGAGCTATGGCTACACCTTC
-,TRBJ1-1,TRBV5-5,-,CASSFPGGLEAFF,TGTGCCAGCAGCTTTCCGGGGGGTTTGGAAGCTTTCTTT
-,TRBJ2-2,TRBV4-3,-,CASSQSRGPTGELFF,TGCGCCAGCAGCCAGTCAAGGGGCCCCACCGGGGAGCTGTTTTTT
TRBD1,TRBJ1-3,TRBV5-1,-,CASSLGRGPDTIYF,TGCGCCAGCAGCTTGGGGAGGGGGCCAGACACCATATATTTT
-,TRBJ1-4,TRBV7-9,-,CASSPRDLTPTNEKLFF,TGTGCCAGCAGCCCACGGGACCTTACACCAACTAATGAAAAACTGTTTTTT
-,TRBJ1-4,TRBV5-1,once,CASSLMGTTNEKLFF,TGCGCCAGCAGCTTAATGGGGACAACAAATGAAAAACTGTTTTTT
-,TRBJ1-2,TRBV6-2/TRBV6-3,-,CASSYLGANYGYTF,TGTGCCAGCAGTTACTTGGGAGCAAACTATGGCTACACCTTC
-,TRBJ2-5,TRBV19,-,CASSIEGPGPGTQYF,TGTGCCAGTAGTATCGAGGGACCGGGACCCGGGACCCAGTACTTC
-,TRBJ1-2,TRBV12-3/TRBV12-4,-,CASSTTGLYGYTF,TGTGCCAGCAGTACGACAGGCCTCTATGGCTACACCTTC
-,TRBJ2-2,TRBV18,-,CASSPFKGQNTGELFF,TGTGCCAGCTCACCTTTTAAAGGGCAGAACACCGGGGAGCTGTTTTTT
TRBD2,TRBJ2-3,TRBV28,-,CASSLGTSGRFTDTQYF,TGTGCCAGCAGTTTGGGGACTAGCGGGAGGTTCACAGATACGCAGTATTTT
-,TRBJ1-2,TRBV30,-,CAWSGGAIYGYTF,TGTGCCTGGAGTGGCGGAGCAATTTATGGCTACACCTTC
-,TRBJ1-2,TRBV7-2,-,CASSLVHEGYGYTF,TGTGCCAGCAGCTTAGTACATGAGGGGTATGGCTACACCTTC
-,TRBJ1-2,TRBV11-2,-,CASSLTSPGVGGYTF,TGTGCCAGCAGCCTGACTAGTCCGGGAGTCGGGGGCTACACCTTC
-,TRBJ2-3,TRBV27,once,CASSPRLGVADTQYF,TGTGCCAGCAGTCCCCGACTAGGTGTCGCAGATACGCAGTATTTT
-,TRBJ2-3,TRBV5-1,large,CASSLAQSTDTQYF,TGCGCCAGCAGCTTAGCCCAGAGCACAGATACGCAGTATTTT
-,TRBJ1-1,TRBV2,-,CASSEAPAGSTFF,TGTGCCAGCAGTGAAGCGCCGGCAGGGTCGACTTTCTTT
-,TRBJ2-3,TRBV19,-,CASRSIDSLPDTQYF,TGTGCCAGTAGGAGTATCGACAGCCTCCCAGATACGCAGTATTTT
TRBD1,TRBJ2-7,TRBV18,-,CASSPIPGGEQYF,TGTGCCAGCTCACCAATTCCAGGGGGCGAGCAGTACTTC
TRBD1,TRBJ1-3,TRBV18,-,CASSPPGQGGNTIYF,TGTGCCAGCTCACCGCCTGGACAGGGCGGAAACACCATATATTTT
-,TRBJ1-2,TRBV7-9,-,CASSPQWVNYGYTF,TGTGCCAGCAGCCCTCAGTGGGTGAACTATGGCTACACCTTC
TRBD1,TRBJ1-1,TRBV27,-,CASSFRETGGTEAFF,TGTGCCAGCAGTTTCAGGGAGACAGGGGGCACTGAAGCTTTCTTT
TRBD1,TRBJ1-5,TRBV28,-,CASSSGTGGDRSNQPQHF,TGTGCCAGCAGTTCCGGGACAGGGGGTGACCGAAGCAATCAGCCCCAGCATTTT
-,TRBJ1-1,TRBV5-1,few,CASSLSTGNTEAFF,TGCGCCAGCAGCTTGAGTACGGGAAACACTGAAGCTTTCTTT
-,TRBJ2-3,TRBV19,few,CASSIDLAEGDTQYF,TGTGCCAGTAGTATAGATCTGGCTGAGGGAGATACGCAGTATTTT
-,TRBJ2-2,TRBV24-1,-,CATSDLHPSTGELFF,TGTGCCACCAGTGATTTGCATCCGAGCACCGGGGAGCTGTTTTTT
TRBD2,TRBJ2-7,TRBV6-5,-,CASSYSGTSGSYEQYF,TGTGCCAGCAGTTATTCCGGGACTAGCGGTTCCTACGAGCAGTACTTC
-,TRBJ1-6,TRBV28,-,CASSSIGPSENSPLHF,TGTGCCAGCAGTTCCATTGGACCCAGCGAGAATTCACCCCTCCACTTT
-,TRBJ2-7,TRBV4-1,-,CASSPTGVLYEQYF,TGCGCCAGCAGCCCGACCGGGGTCCTCTACGAGCAGTACTTC
-,TRBJ2-7,TRBV28,-,CASSSPEGLSYEQYF,TGTGCCAGCAGTTCGCCGGAGGGCCTGTCCTACGAGCAGTACTTC
-,TRBJ2-1,TRBV11-2,-,CASSLDRNNEQFF,TGTGCCAGCAGCTTAGACAGAAACAATGAGCAGTTCTTC
-,TRBJ1-2,TRBV6-5,-,CASSYSAGEYGYTF,TGTGCCAGCAGTTACTCGGCAGGGGAGTATGGCTACACCTTC
-,TRBJ1-6,TRBV6-1,-,CASSFRYNSPLHF,TGTGCCAGCAGTTTTCGGTATAATTCACCCCTCCACTTT
-,TRBJ1-1,TRBV3-1/TRBV3-2,-,CASSPWDSANTEAFF,TGTGCCAGCAGCCCCTGGGATTCAGCCAACACTGAAGCTTTCTTT
TRBD2,TRBJ2-5,TRBV5-6,-,CASSLVAGGPETQYF,TGTGCCAGCAGCTTGGTAGCGGGAGGGCCGGAGACCCAGTACTTC
TRBD1,TRBJ1-2,TRBV6-4,-,CASSGIDRDGYTF,TGTGCCAGCAGTGGTATCGACAGGGACGGCTACACCTTC
-,TRBJ2-2,TRBV19,few,CASSILAPGWLFF,TGTGCCAGTAGTATACTGGCCCCCGGCTGGCTGTTTTTT
TRBD1,TRBJ1-4,TRBV7-9,-,CASSLSTGVGEKLFF,TGTGCCAGCAGCTTATCGACAGGGGTAGGGGAAAAACTGTTTTTT
-,TRBJ2-2,TRBV19,-,CASTPFSPGELFF,TGTGCCAGTACCCCCTTTAGTCCCGGGGAGCTGTTTTTT
-,TRBJ1-1,TRBV18,-,CASSETENTEAFF,TGTGCCAGCTCAGAAACAGAGAACACTGAAGCTTTCTTT
-,TRBJ2-3,TRBV7-3,-,CASSPQGITDTQYF,TGTGCCAGCAGCCCCCAGGGTATCACAGATACGCAGTATTTT
TRBD1,TRBJ2-5,TRBV7-8,few,CASSFTRGRRETQYF,TGTGCCAGCAGCTTTACCAGGGGGCGACGGGAGACCCAGTACTTC
-,TRBJ2-7,TRBV3-1/TRBV3-2,-,CASSPGTYSYEQYF,TGTGCCAGCAGCCCCGGGACTTACTCCTACGAGCAGTACTTC
TRBD2,TRBJ2-1,TRBV7-2,-,CASSLGLAGQGGQFF,TGTGCCAGCAGCTTAGGGCTAGCGGGACAAGGGGGGCAGTTCTTC
-,TRBJ2-5,TRBV29-1,-,CSVRGSKETQYF,TGCAGCGTTCGGGGCAGCAAAGAGACCCAGTACTTC
TRBD1,TRBJ1-1,TRBV4-2,-,CASSQASWQGGTEAFF,TGTGCCAGCAGCCAAGCTTCTTGGCAGGGGGGGACTGAAGCTTTCTTT
-,TRBJ1-3,TRBV2,-,CASTVAGWSAGNTIYF,TGTGCCAGCACAGTAGCAGGCTGGTCGGCAGGAAACACCATATATTTT
-,TRBJ2-1,TRBV7-2,-,CASSLAASDWNEQFF,TGTGCCAGCAGCTTAGCAGCTAGCGATTGGAATGAGCAGTTCTTC
TRBD1,TRBJ2-2,TRBV7-2,-,CASSLAPGQGSGELFF,TGTGCCAGCAGCTTAGCCCCGGGACAGGGGAGCGGGGAGCTGTTTTTT
-,TRBJ1-1,TRBV4-1,-,CASSQDRAAMNTEAFF,TGCGCCAGCAGCCAAGATCGTGCAGCGATGAACACTGAAGCTTTCTTT
TRBD1,TRBJ1-2,TRBV28,once,CASTRQGYGYTF,TGTGCCAGCACCAGACAGGGCTATGGCTACACCTTC